Below are 14 T cell receptor beta chains sequenced from a single sample in a study of Tregs in tolerant kidney transplant recipients. Recipients received nonmyeloablative bone marrow transplants from related graft donors, with transient mixed chimerism. Clones were read by immunoSEQ multiplex PCR, and TCRdb kept only the in-frame ones, dropping some. Here the sample spans 40,000 to 50,000 clones, roughly nine tenths being singletons. Sequencing was performed on CD8+ T cells from blood (PBMCs), taken 12 months after the transplant. These TCRs come from a human patient who received a combined kidney and bone marrow transplant. Some T cells may be provided by the graft donor.

The CDR3 sequence is CASRGAKHDEQYF. CDR3 DNA sequence: TGTGCCAGCAGAGGGGCTAAGCACGACGAGCAGTACTTC. V gene TRBV21-1 combines with J gene TRBJ2-7; TRBD1 is taken as the D call from the table, unchecked against the DNA. TRBV21-1 is given as a pseudogene. CDR3 length: 13 residues.

The chain combines TRBV27 with TRBJ1-2; D is uncertain. The CDR3 loop spans 13 amino acids. The V and J ends lost 6 bases and 5 bases respectively, with 13 bases between them. Germline CDR1 and CDR2: MNHEY and SMNVEV (reference sequence). The CDR3 DNA sequence: TGTGCCAGCAGCCCCGGGTTGCGTTATGGCTACACCTTC. It is translated as CASSPGLRYGYTF.

This chain connects TRBV18 to TRBJ2-1; D gene uncertain. The CDR3 runs to 12 residues. The germline V and J ends were trimmed by 6 bases and 7 bases, with 10 bases remaining between them. Germline values: CDR1 KGHSH, CDR2 LQKENI. The CDR3 sequence is CASSPGVNEQFF. CDR3 sequence (DNA): TGTGCCAGCTCCCCCGGTGTTAATGAGCAGTTCTTC.

The J gene is TRBJ2-5, the V gene TRBV13; D may be TRBD2 (6 bases). Germline V CDR1 and CDR2: PRHDT, FYEKMQ (reference sequence). The CDR3 is 13 amino acids. The V end was cut by 5 bases, the J end by 5 bases, with 12 bases between. CDR3 coding DNA: TGTGCCAGCAGCGGAGGGTCTCGGGAGACCCAGTACTTC. Translated, it gives CASSGGSRETQYF. The variable domain in full, completed from reference TRBV13 and TRBJ2-5, reads AAGVIQSPRHLIKEKRETATLKCYPIPRHDTVYWYQQGPGQDPQFLISFYEKMQSDKGSIPDRFSAQQFSDYHSELNMSSLELGDSALYFCASSGGSRETQYFGPGTRLLVL.

This chain links TRBV13 with TRBJ1-1; 7 bases are shared with TRBD1. Looked up from germline, CDR1 is PRHDT and CDR2 is FYEKMQ (reference sequence). Trimming removed 1 base from V and 4 bases from J; junction bases left unmatched: 3. The CDR3 has 14 amino acids. In DNA, the CDR3 is TGTGCCAGCAGCTTAGTCGACAGGGTCACTGAAGCTTTCTTT. Translating gives CASSLVDRVTEAFF.

This clone was detected once. V usage is TRBV18 and J usage is TRBJ2-5; D not resolved. V was shortened by 0 bases and J by 4 bases, with 6 bases between the two germline ends. This CDR3 has 13 amino acids. The V gene's germline CDR1 is KGHSH and CDR2 LQKENI. DNA for the CDR3: TGTGCCAGCTCACCACCCAACAGAGAGACCCAGTACTTC. It translates to CASSPPNRETQYF. The variable domain in full, completed from reference TRBV18 and TRBJ2-5, reads NAGVMQNPRHLVRRRGQEARLRCSPMKGHSHVYWYRQLPEEGLKFMVYLQKENIIDESGMPKERFSAEFPKEGPSILRIQQVVRGDSAAYFCASSPPNRETQYFGPGTRLLVL.

A single count supports this clone. The V gene is TRBV2, the J gene TRBJ1-2; D may be TRBD1 (5 bases). Germline values: CDR1 SNHLY, CDR2 FYNNEI. This CDR3 region has 15 residues. Trimming cost V 3 bases and J 8 bases, with 19 bases left between them. The CDR3 loop is CASSDVSGGEGGYTF. The CDR3 DNA is TGTGCCAGCAGTGACGTATCCGGGGGAGAGGGAGGCTACACCTTC. The full variable domain, its missing parts supplied by reference TRBV2 and TRBJ1-2, is EPEVTQTPSHQVTQMGQEVILRCVPISNHLYFYWYRQILGQKVEFLVSFYNNEISEKSEIFDDQFSVERPDGSNFTLKIRSTKLEDSAMYFCASSDVSGGEGGYTFGSGTRLTVV.

V usage is TRBV30 and J usage is TRBJ2-7, with 9 bases aligning to TRBD1. This CDR3 has 15 residues. V shed 2 bases, J shed 1 base, and the junction held 6 bases outside the gene matches. Germline CDR1 is GTSNPN and CDR2 is SVGIG (reference sequence). The CDR3 sequence: CAWSRGTGLSYEQYF. The CDR3 region has the DNA TGTGCCTGGAGTCGCGGGACAGGGCTTTCCTACGAGCAGTACTTC.

The gene calls are TRBV6-5 and TRBJ2-7; 7 bases line up with TRBD2. This CDR3 spans 14 amino acids. Germline CDR1 MNHEY, CDR2 SVGAGI. J gave up 2 bases and V 0 bases, and 1 base lay outside the gene matches. CDR3 loop: CASSYSSGAYEQYF. CDR3 in DNA: TGTGCCAGCAGTTACTCGAGCGGGGCCTACGAGCAGTACTTC.

The chain recombines TRBV7-9 with TRBJ1-2; 8 nucleotides align to TRBD1. J was trimmed by 12 bases and V by 4 bases; bases with no gene match: 13. There are 14 residues in the CDR3. Germline CDR1 is SEHNR and CDR2 is FQNEAQ (reference sequence). The CDR3 is CASSSTTGAPKNTF. CDR3 nucleotides: TGTGCCAGCAGCTCGACGACAGGGGCCCCTAAGAACACCTTC.

The CDR3 sequence: CASSLGTGFHEQYF. Written as DNA, the CDR3 is TGTGCCAGTAGTCTCGGGACAGGGTTCCACGAGCAGTACTTC. The V gene is TRBV19, the J gene TRBJ2-7, with 9 bases that match TRBD1. Germline V gene sequence: CDR1 LNHDA, CDR2 SQIVND (reference sequence). The CDR3 extends over 14 amino acids. The junction had 7 bases not matched to a gene; V was cut back by 5 bases and J by 5 bases.

This sequence joins TRBV6-4 and TRBJ2-3, with D possibly being TRBD2 (6 bases). V lost 8 bases to trimming and J lost 0 bases, with 21 bases between them. Germline V lookup: CDR1 MRHNA, CDR2 SNTAGT. CDR3 length equals 17 residues. DNA of the CDR3: TGTGCCAGCGGTTGTTGGGAGGCCGATGCTAGCACAGATACGCAGTATTTT. Translated, it gives CASGCWEADASTDTQYF.

This chain joins TRBV27 and TRBJ1-2, with D possibly being TRBD1 (5 bases). CDR1 MNHEY and CDR2 SMNVEV come from the germline V gene (reference sequence). The CDR3 has 13 residues. V lost 3 bases and J 3 bases, leaving 8 bases between the germline ends. The CDR3 here is CASSFGGDYGYTF. In nucleotides, the CDR3 is TGTGCCAGCAGTTTTGGGGGGGACTATGGCTACACCTTC.

The chain employs TRBV9 and TRBJ1-6; D is unclear. V was pared by 7 bases and J by 0 bases, with 11 bases between. Germline V CDR1 and CDR2: SGDLS, YYNGEE. The CDR3 runs 15 residues. CDR3 in amino acids: CASGSGSSYNSPLHF. The CDR3 nucleotides read TGTGCCAGCGGTTCTGGGAGCTCCTATAATTCACCCCTCCACTTT.